The 3 T cell receptor beta chains below all came from one sample that was sequenced in a study of CD8 T cells in Susac syndrome. Random hexamers primed reverse transcription of about 0.45 to 1 ug RNA. MiXCR, applied by TCRdb to the immunoSEQ multiplex PCR reads, yields one record per CDR3 protein. Of about 180,000 distinct CDR3 sequences in the sample, 85% to 95% were seen once. Sequenced material: CD4+ T cells from PBMCs. The source is a human donor with Susac syndrome.

This chain links TRBV9 with TRBJ2-1; D is possibly TRBD2 (5 bases). The CDR3 sequence is 15 residues long. Trimming took 0 bases from V and 10 from J, leaving 17 bases between them. Germline lookup yields CDR1 SGDLS and CDR2 YYNGEE. This CDR3 is CASSVDLRPPGEQFF. DNA of the CDR3: TGTGCCAGCAGCGTAGACCTCCGTCCACCGGGGGAGCAGTTCTTC.

The chain joins TRBV5-1 to TRBJ1-4; 7 bases line up with TRBD1. Unmatched junction bases numbered 4, after V lost 4 bases and J lost 4 bases. CDR1 is SGHRS and CDR2 is YFSETQ in the germline V gene. The CDR3 covers 14 residues. The CDR3 region is CASSPRDSNEKLFF. Here the CDR3 DNA reads TGCGCCAGCAGCCCCCGGGACAGTAATGAAAAACTGTTTTTT. The variable domain in full, with the rest retrieved from reference TRBV5-1 and TRBJ1-4, is KAGVTQTPRYLIKTRGQQVTLSCSPISGHRSVSWYQQTPGQGLQFLFEYFSETQRNKGNFPGRFSGRQFSNSRSEMNVSTLELGDSALYLCASSPRDSNEKLFFGSGTQLSVL.

This chain connects TRBV2 to TRBJ1-1; 8 positions agree with TRBD1. V shed 3 bases, J shed 3 bases, and the junction held 3 bases outside the gene matches. CDR1 is SNHLY and CDR2 is FYNNEI in the germline V gene. This CDR3 region has 14 residues. The CDR3 DNA follows: TGTGCCAGCAGTGAGAACAGGGGGTACACTGAAGCTTTCTTT. Translated: CASSENRGYTEAFF.